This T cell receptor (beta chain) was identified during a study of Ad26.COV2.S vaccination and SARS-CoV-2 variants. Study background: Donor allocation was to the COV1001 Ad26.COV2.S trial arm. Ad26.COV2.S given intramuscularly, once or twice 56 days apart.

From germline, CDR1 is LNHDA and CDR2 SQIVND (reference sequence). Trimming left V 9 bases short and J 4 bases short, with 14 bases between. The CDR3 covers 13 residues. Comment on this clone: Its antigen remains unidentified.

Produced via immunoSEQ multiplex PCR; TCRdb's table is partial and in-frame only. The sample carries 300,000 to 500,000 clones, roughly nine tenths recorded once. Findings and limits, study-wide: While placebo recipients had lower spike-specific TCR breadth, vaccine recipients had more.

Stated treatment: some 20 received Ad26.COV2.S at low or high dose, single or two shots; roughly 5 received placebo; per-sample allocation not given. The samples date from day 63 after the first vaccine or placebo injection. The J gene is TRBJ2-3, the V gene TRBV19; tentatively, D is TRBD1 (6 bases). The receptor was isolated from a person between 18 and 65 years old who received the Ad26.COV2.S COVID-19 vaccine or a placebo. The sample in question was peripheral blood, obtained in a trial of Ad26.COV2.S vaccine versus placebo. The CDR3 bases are TGTGCCAGCAAGGACAGCGGACCAGATACGCAGTATTTT. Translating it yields CASKDSGPDTQYF.